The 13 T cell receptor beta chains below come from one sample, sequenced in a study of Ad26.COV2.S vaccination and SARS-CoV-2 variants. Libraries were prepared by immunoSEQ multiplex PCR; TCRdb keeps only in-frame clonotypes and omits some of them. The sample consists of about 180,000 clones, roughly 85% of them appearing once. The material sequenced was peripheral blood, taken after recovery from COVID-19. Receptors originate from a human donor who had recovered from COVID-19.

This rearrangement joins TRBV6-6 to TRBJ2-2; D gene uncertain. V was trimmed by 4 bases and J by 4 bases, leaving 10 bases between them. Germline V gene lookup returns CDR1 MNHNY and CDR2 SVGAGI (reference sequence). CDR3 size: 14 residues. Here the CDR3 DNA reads TGTGCCAGCAGTTCCTCCCAGAGCACCGGGGAGCTGTTTTTT. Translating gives CASSSSQSTGELFF.

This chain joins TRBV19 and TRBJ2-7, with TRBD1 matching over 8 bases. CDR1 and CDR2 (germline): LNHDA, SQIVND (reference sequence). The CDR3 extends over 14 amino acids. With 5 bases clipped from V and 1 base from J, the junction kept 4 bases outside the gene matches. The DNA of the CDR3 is TGTGCCAGTAGTCCCCGACAGGGGTCCTACGAGCAGTACTTC. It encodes CASSPRQGSYEQYF.

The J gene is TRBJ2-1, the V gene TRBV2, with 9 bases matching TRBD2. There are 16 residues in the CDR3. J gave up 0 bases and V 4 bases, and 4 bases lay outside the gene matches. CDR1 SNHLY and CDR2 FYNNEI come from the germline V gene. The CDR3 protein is CASSGLAVSSYNEQFF. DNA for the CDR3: TGTGCCAGCAGTGGACTAGCGGTGAGCTCCTACAATGAGCAGTTCTTC.

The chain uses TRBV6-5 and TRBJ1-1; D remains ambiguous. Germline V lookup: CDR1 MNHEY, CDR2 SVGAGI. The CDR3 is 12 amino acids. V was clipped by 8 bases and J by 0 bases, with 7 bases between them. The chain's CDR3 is CASLRVNTEAFF. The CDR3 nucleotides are TGTGCCAGCTTGCGAGTGAACACTGAAGCTTTCTTT.

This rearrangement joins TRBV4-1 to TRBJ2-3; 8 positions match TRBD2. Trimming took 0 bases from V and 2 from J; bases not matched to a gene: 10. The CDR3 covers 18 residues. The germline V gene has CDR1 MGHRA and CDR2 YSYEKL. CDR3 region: CASSQERRAGGPTDTQYF. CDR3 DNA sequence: TGCGCCAGCAGCCAAGAAAGACGGGCGGGGGGACCCACAGATACGCAGTATTTT.

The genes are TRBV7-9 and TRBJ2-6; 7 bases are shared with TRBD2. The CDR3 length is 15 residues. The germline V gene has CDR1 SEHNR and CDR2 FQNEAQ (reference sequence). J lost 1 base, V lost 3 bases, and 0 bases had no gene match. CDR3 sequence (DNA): TGTGCCAGCAGCTTGCGGGGGTCTGGGGCCAACGTCCTGACTTTC. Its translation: CASSLRGSGANVLTF.

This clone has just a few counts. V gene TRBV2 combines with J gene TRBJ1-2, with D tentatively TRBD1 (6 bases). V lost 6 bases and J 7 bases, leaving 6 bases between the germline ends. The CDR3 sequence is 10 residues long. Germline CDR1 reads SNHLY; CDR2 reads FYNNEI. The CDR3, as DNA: TGTGCCAGCAGACAGGGTGGCTACACCTTC. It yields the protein CASRQGGYTF.

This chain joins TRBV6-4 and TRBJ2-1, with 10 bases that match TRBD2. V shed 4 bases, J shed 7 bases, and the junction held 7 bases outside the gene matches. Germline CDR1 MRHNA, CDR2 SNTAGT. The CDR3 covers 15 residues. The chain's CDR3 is CASSGVLAGVNEQFF. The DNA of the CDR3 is TGTGCCAGCAGTGGGGTCCTAGCGGGAGTTAATGAGCAGTTCTTC.

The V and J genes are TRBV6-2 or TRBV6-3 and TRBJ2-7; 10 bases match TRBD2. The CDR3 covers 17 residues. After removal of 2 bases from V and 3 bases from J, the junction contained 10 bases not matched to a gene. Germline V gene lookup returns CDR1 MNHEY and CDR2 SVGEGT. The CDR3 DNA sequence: TGTGCCAGCAGTTACGAGGCCCAGCGGGGGGGCGGCTACGAGCAGTACTTC. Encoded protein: CASSYEAQRGGGYEQYF.

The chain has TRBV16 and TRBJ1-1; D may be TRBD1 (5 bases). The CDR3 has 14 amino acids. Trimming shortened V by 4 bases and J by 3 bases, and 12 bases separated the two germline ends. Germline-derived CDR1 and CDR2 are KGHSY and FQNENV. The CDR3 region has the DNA TGTGCCAGCAGCCGGAGGGGCAGGGACACTGAAGCTTTCTTT. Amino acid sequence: CASSRRGRDTEAFF.

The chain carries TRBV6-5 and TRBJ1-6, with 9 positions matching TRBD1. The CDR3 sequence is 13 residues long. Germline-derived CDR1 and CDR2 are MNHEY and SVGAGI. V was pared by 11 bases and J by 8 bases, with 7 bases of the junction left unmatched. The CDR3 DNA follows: TGTGCCGGGGGGACAGGGAATGATTCACCCCTCCACTTT. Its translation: CAGGTGNDSPLHF.

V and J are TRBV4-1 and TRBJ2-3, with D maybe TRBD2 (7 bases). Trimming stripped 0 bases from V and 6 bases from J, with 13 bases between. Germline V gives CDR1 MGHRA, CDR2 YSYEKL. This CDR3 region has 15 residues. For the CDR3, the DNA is TGCGCCAGCAGCCAAGAAGGCGGGGGCGAGGATACGCAGTATTTT. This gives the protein CASSQEGGGEDTQYF.

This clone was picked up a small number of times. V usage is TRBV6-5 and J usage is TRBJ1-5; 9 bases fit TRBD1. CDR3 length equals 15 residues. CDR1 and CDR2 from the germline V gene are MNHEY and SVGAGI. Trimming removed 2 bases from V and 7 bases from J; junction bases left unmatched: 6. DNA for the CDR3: TGTGCCAGCAGTTACGGACAGGGGCCTCGGCAGCCCCAGCATTTT. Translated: CASSYGQGPRQPQHF.